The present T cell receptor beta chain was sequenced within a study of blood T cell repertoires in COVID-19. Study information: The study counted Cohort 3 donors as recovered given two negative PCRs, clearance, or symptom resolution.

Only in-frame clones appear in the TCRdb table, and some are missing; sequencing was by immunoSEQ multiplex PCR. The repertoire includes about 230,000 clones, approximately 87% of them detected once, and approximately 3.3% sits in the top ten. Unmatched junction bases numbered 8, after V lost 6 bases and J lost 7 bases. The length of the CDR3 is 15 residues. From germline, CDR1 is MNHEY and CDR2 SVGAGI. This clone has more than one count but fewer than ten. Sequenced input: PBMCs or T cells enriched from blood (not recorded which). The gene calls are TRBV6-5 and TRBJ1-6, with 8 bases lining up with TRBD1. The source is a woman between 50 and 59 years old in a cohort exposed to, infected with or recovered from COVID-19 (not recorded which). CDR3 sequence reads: CASSGKTGENSPLHF. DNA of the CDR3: TGTGCCAGCAGCGGGAAGACAGGGGAGAATTCACCCCTCCACTTT.